Following are 10 T cell receptor beta chains from one sample sequenced in a study of response to subunit inactivated influenza vaccine. TCRdb re-derived calls from the RT-PCR reads in MiXCR, one entry per CDR3 protein. Here the sample spans some 520,000 distinct CDR3 sequences, about 15% being singletons. The sequencing here drew on CD4+ T cells sorted from PBMCs, taken less than 30 months after vaccination. These receptors were collected from a man between 45 and 75 years old who received an inactivated influenza vaccine.

The chain carries TRBV5-6 and TRBJ2-3; weak D call: TRBD2 (6 bases). The CDR3 has 15 amino acids. Trimming stripped 7 bases from V and 4 bases from J, with 19 bases between. CDR1 and CDR2 (germline): SGHDT, YYEEEE. The CDR3 loop reads CASRGTYTRADTQYF. The CDR3 DNA sequence: TGTGCCAGCCGAGGGACTTATACACGAGCAGATACGCAGTATTTT.

The chain is built from TRBV6-1 and TRBJ2-2; tentative D call: TRBD1 (5 bases). Trimming left V 5 bases short and J 4 bases short, with 8 bases between. Germline assignment: CDR1 MNHNS and CDR2 SASEGT. The length of the CDR3 is 13 residues. DNA of the CDR3: TGTGCCAGCAGTACAACAGGCACCGGGGAGCTGTTTTTT. The encoded protein is CASSTTGTGELFF.

V usage is TRBV20-1 and J usage is TRBJ2-5; TRBD2 aligns across 7 bases. Germline values: CDR1 DFQATT, CDR2 SNEGSKA (reference sequence). V was pared by 7 bases and J by 4 bases, with 15 bases of the junction left unmatched. CDR3 length: 15 amino acids. This CDR3 reads CSVRALAARGETQYF. CDR3 DNA sequence: TGCAGTGTTAGGGCCCTAGCGGCAAGAGGAGAGACCCAGTACTTC.

The chain is built from TRBV29-1 and TRBJ1-1; the D is unclear. CDR3 length: 14 amino acids. Trimming stripped 4 bases from V and 3 bases from J, with 15 bases between. Germline lookup yields CDR1 SQVTM and CDR2 ANQGSEA. CDR3 bases: TGCAGCGTTGTTCTTCGTCTCAGCGACACTGAAGCTTTCTTT. It is translated as CSVVLRLSDTEAFF.

This clonotype has at least ten counts. V is TRBV11-2 and J is TRBJ2-7; 9 bases fit TRBD1. The CDR3 extends over 14 amino acids. In germline, CDR1 is SGHAT, CDR2 FQNNGV. V shed 5 bases, J shed 3 bases, and the junction held 5 bases outside the gene matches. CDR3 in amino acids: CASSPLTGGYEQYF. The CDR3 DNA follows: TGTGCCAGCAGCCCGTTGACAGGGGGCTACGAGCAGTACTTC.

This clonotype has more than one count but fewer than ten. The chain links TRBV6-2 or TRBV6-3 to TRBJ2-7; D tentatively fits TRBD1 or TRBD2 (5 bases each). The germline V gene encodes CDR1 MNHEY and CDR2 SVGEGT. Trimming removed 2 bases at V and 2 bases at J, with 16 bases between. The CDR3 runs to 16 residues. CDR3: CASSYVGRDPTYEQYF. In DNA form, the CDR3 reads TGTGCCAGCAGTTACGTTGGCCGGGACCCCACCTACGAGCAGTACTTC.

The gene calls are TRBV6-2 or TRBV6-3 and TRBJ1-1; perhaps TRBD1 as D (6 bases). CDR3 length: 15 residues. Per germline, CDR1 MNHEY and CDR2 SVGEGT. Trimming shortened V by 1 base and J by 6 bases, and 15 bases separated the two germline ends. DNA for the CDR3: TGTGCCAGCAGTTACTTCCGAGGGGGGAGAGCTGAAGCTTTCTTT. This gives the protein CASSYFRGGRAEAFF.

V and J are TRBV25-1 and TRBJ2-3, with TRBD1 matching over 9 bases. Germline V gene lookup returns CDR1 MGHDK and CDR2 SYGVNS. V shed 4 bases, J shed 3 bases, and the junction held 8 bases outside the gene matches. The CDR3 totals 16 residues. The CDR3 region has the DNA TGTGCCAGCAGTGGACAGGGGGTCTATTATACAGATACGCAGTATTTT. Amino acids: CASSGQGVYYTDTQYF.

This clonotype was counted a few times. The chain couples TRBV20-1 to TRBJ2-3, with 11 bases identical to TRBD2. V trimming: 4 bases; J trimming: 0 bases; junction bases outside the gene matches: 6. Germline lookup yields CDR1 DFQATT and CDR2 SNEGSKA (reference sequence). There are 16 residues in the CDR3. CDR3 DNA sequence: TGCAGTGCTATACCTAGCGGGAGGACGAGCACAGATACGCAGTATTTT. This encodes CSAIPSGRTSTDTQYF.

The table lists this clonotype with many counts. This chain links TRBV12-3 or TRBV12-4 with TRBJ2-1; weak D call: TRBD2 (7 bases). This CDR3 has 15 amino acids. Trimming stripped 6 bases from V and 5 bases from J, with 17 bases between. The CDR3 reads CASRRGASGDNEQFF. The CDR3 DNA follows: TGTGCCAGCAGGAGGGGGGCTAGCGGTGACAATGAGCAGTTCTTC.